Listed below are T cell receptor beta chains from one sample, sequenced in a study of response to subunit inactivated influenza vaccine. TCRdb passed the RT-PCR reads through MiXCR, listing each CDR3 protein once. The sample lists about 570,000 distinct CDR3 sequences, roughly 12% occurring once. These data were likewise used in another study, on T cells expressing NK-cell markers.

The source was PBMCs from blood, collected on the day of vaccination. Receptor source: a man over 45 who received an inactivated influenza vaccine. Each CDR3 is given with its conserved first and last residue. D genes are given only for firm matches. Clone size, where shown, is once, few, many, or a class for clones that have expanded.

V gene: TRBV4-1
clone size: few
D gene: NA
CDR3 length: 12
J gene: TRBJ2-3
CDR3 protein: CASSQVQGRQYF
CDR3 DNA: TGCGCCAGCAGCCAAGTGCAGGGGAGGCAGTATTTT

V gene: TRBV12-3/TRBV12-4
clone size: NA
D gene: TRBD1
CDR3 length: 15
J gene: TRBJ1-4
CDR3 protein: CASSPGTGGHEKLFF
CDR3 DNA: TGTGCCAGCAGTCCAGGGACAGGGGGACACGAAAAACTGTTTTTT

V gene: TRBV18
clone size: few
D gene: TRBD1
CDR3 length: 12
J gene: TRBJ2-3
CDR3 protein: CASSRGQDTQYF
CDR3 DNA: TGTGCCAGCTCACGGGGACAGGATACGCAGTATTTT

V gene: TRBV4-1
clone size: few
D gene: NA
CDR3 length: 13
J gene: TRBJ2-2
CDR3 protein: CASSNTGPGELFF
CDR3 DNA: TGCGCCAGCAGCAATACAGGGCCCGGGGAGCTGTTTTTT

V gene: TRBV20-1
clone size: NA
D gene: NA
CDR3 length: 13
J gene: TRBJ1-5
CDR3 protein: CSARGRDNQPQHF
CDR3 DNA: TGCAGTGCTAGAGGGCGCGACAATCAGCCCCAGCATTTT

V gene: TRBV5-8
clone size: NA
D gene: TRBD1
CDR3 length: 15
J gene: TRBJ2-7
CDR3 protein: CASSPPNRGDYEQYF
CDR3 DNA: TGTGCCAGCAGCCCCCCAAACAGGGGAGATTACGAGCAGTACTTC

V gene: TRBV4-2
clone size: few
D gene: NA
CDR3 length: 13
J gene: TRBJ2-7
CDR3 protein: CASRGGPTYEQYF
CDR3 DNA: TGTGCCAGCAGGGGGGGACCCACCTACGAGCAGTACTTC

V gene: TRBV21-1
clone size: NA
D gene: NA
CDR3 length: 15
J gene: TRBJ1-6
CDR3 protein: CASSKGPTANSPLHF
CDR3 DNA: TGTGCCAGCAGCAAAGGACCGACCGCTAATTCACCCCTCCACTTT

V gene: TRBV28
clone size: few
D gene: TRBD1
CDR3 length: 14
J gene: TRBJ2-7
CDR3 protein: CASSRQGRYYEQYF
CDR3 DNA: TGTGCCAGCAGCCGACAGGGGCGATACTACGAGCAGTACTTC

V gene: TRBV20-1
clone size: many
D gene: TRBD2
CDR3 length: 16
J gene: TRBJ2-1
CDR3 protein: CSARGKGGSDSYEQFF
CDR3 DNA: TGCAGTGCTAGAGGGAAGGGCGGGAGCGATTCCTATGAGCAGTTCTTC

V gene: TRBV5-1
clone size: NA
D gene: TRBD2
CDR3 length: 19
J gene: TRBJ2-3
CDR3 protein: CASSLGLAGAGPSTDTQYF
CDR3 DNA: TGCGCCAGCAGCTTGGGACTAGCGGGGGCCGGTCCTAGCACAGATACGCAGTATTTT

V gene: TRBV12-3/TRBV12-4
clone size: few
D gene: TRBD2
CDR3 length: 20
J gene: TRBJ2-2
CDR3 protein: CASSIRTSGRPGANTGELFF
CDR3 DNA: TGTGCCAGCAGTATAAGGACTAGCGGGAGGCCGGGGGCGAACACCGGGGAGCTGTTTTTT

V gene: TRBV4-1
clone size: NA
D gene: NA
CDR3 length: 14
J gene: TRBJ2-1
CDR3 protein: CASSQVGPWDEQFF
CDR3 DNA: TGCGCCAGCAGCCAAGTTGGGCCATGGGATGAGCAGTTCTTC

V gene: TRBV3-1
clone size: few
D gene: NA
CDR3 length: 16
J gene: TRBJ2-7
CDR3 protein: CASSQVLRADSYEQYF
CDR3 DNA: TGTGCCAGCAGCCAAGTTTTGCGGGCCGACTCCTACGAGCAGTACTTC

V gene: TRBV3-1
clone size: few
D gene: NA
CDR3 length: 15
J gene: TRBJ2-3
CDR3 protein: CASSQEGTSDHTQYF
CDR3 DNA: TGTGCCAGCAGCCAAGAGGGGACCTCGGATCATACGCAGTATTTT

V gene: TRBV2
clone size: few
D gene: NA
CDR3 length: 11
J gene: TRBJ1-1
CDR3 protein: CASSDLGVAFF
CDR3 DNA: TGTGCCAGCAGTGATCTGGGAGTAGCTTTCTTT

V gene: TRBV7-8
clone size: once
D gene: TRBD1
CDR3 length: 17
J gene: TRBJ2-7
CDR3 protein: CASSPPDRGLSPYEQYF
CDR3 DNA: TGTGCCAGCAGCCCCCCGGACAGGGGGCTTTCCCCCTACGAGCAGTACTTC

V gene: TRBV29-1
clone size: many
D gene: NA
CDR3 length: 11
J gene: TRBJ1-1
CDR3 protein: CSVEKNTEAFF
CDR3 DNA: TGCAGCGTTGAAAAGAACACTGAAGCTTTCTTT

V gene: TRBV12-3/TRBV12-4
clone size: few
D gene: NA
CDR3 length: 13
J gene: TRBJ1-6
CDR3 protein: CASSLIQSSPLHF
CDR3 DNA: TGTGCCAGCAGTTTAATCCAGAGTTCACCCCTCCACTTT

V gene: TRBV7-2
clone size: NA
D gene: NA
CDR3 length: 16
J gene: TRBJ2-1
CDR3 protein: CASSLVVSQIYNEQFF
CDR3 DNA: TGTGCCAGCAGCTTAGTTGTCTCACAAATATACAATGAGCAGTTCTTC

V gene: TRBV20-1
clone size: many
D gene: NA
CDR3 length: 15
J gene: TRBJ1-5
CDR3 protein: CSARDLEYSNQPQHF
CDR3 DNA: TGCAGTGCTAGAGATCTCGAGTATAGCAATCAGCCCCAGCATTTT

V gene: TRBV28
clone size: few
D gene: NA
CDR3 length: 13
J gene: TRBJ1-2
CDR3 protein: CASSLFQGGGYTF
CDR3 DNA: TGTGCCAGCAGTTTATTCCAGGGAGGGGGCTACACCTTC

V gene: TRBV10-3
clone size: many
D gene: NA
CDR3 length: 17
J gene: TRBJ2-1
CDR3 protein: CAISESRFSRRGNEQFF
CDR3 DNA: TGTGCCATCAGTGAGTCGCGGTTTTCCAGGAGAGGGAATGAGCAGTTCTTC

V gene: TRBV11-1
clone size: NA
D gene: NA
CDR3 length: 16
J gene: TRBJ2-3
CDR3 protein: CASSIRQTFRTDTQYF
CDR3 DNA: TGTGCCAGCAGCATCAGACAGACCTTCCGCACAGATACGCAGTATTTT

V gene: TRBV5-6
clone size: few
D gene: TRBD2
CDR3 length: 15
J gene: TRBJ2-5
CDR3 protein: CASSFRAGGLETQYF
CDR3 DNA: TGTGCCAGCAGCTTCAGAGCGGGAGGACTGGAGACCCAGTACTTC

V gene: TRBV29-1
clone size: few
D gene: NA
CDR3 length: 13
J gene: TRBJ2-7
CDR3 protein: CSVEGGTVGEQYF
CDR3 DNA: TGCAGCGTTGAGGGCGGGACCGTGGGCGAGCAGTACTTC

V gene: TRBV5-1
clone size: few
D gene: TRBD2
CDR3 length: 14
J gene: TRBJ2-7
CDR3 protein: CASSGGLGVYEQYF
CDR3 DNA: TGCGCCAGCAGCGGGGGACTAGGAGTCTACGAGCAGTACTTC

V gene: TRBV12-3/TRBV12-4
clone size: NA
D gene: NA
CDR3 length: 14
J gene: TRBJ2-7
CDR3 protein: CASRARGSAGSKYF
CDR3 DNA: TGTGCCAGCAGAGCTAGGGGTTCGGCAGGGTCTAAGTACTTC

V gene: TRBV20-1
clone size: few
D gene: TRBD1
CDR3 length: 13
J gene: TRBJ1-2
CDR3 protein: CSARSGTGVGYTF
CDR3 DNA: TGCAGTGCTAGATCAGGGACAGGGGTTGGCTACACCTTC

V gene: TRBV15
clone size: few
D gene: NA
CDR3 length: 15
J gene: TRBJ2-7
CDR3 protein: CATSRDLTAYYEQYF
CDR3 DNA: TGTGCCACCAGCAGAGATCTGACGGCGTACTACGAGCAGTACTTC

V gene: TRBV20-1
clone size: few
D gene: TRBD2
CDR3 length: 15
J gene: TRBJ2-1
CDR3 protein: CSALGPGTSFNEQFF
CDR3 DNA: TGCAGTGCTCTGGGCCCCGGGACTAGCTTCAATGAGCAGTTCTTC

V gene: TRBV7-2
clone size: many
D gene: NA
CDR3 length: 12
J gene: TRBJ1-1
CDR3 protein: CASSPGGRRAFF
CDR3 DNA: TGTGCCAGCAGCCCCGGGGGCAGACGAGCTTTCTTT

V gene: TRBV20-1
clone size: few
D gene: TRBD1
CDR3 length: 13
J gene: TRBJ2-7
CDR3 protein: CSARDSPPYEQYF
CDR3 DNA: TGCAGTGCCCGGGACAGTCCACCCTACGAGCAGTACTTC

V gene: TRBV28
clone size: few
D gene: TRBD1
CDR3 length: 15
J gene: TRBJ1-2
CDR3 protein: CASSFGGKGAQGYTF
CDR3 DNA: TGTGCCAGCAGTTTTGGAGGAAAGGGGGCGCAGGGCTACACCTTC

V gene: TRBV18
clone size: few
D gene: NA
CDR3 length: 15
J gene: TRBJ2-1
CDR3 protein: CASSPGTDGGNEQFF
CDR3 DNA: TGTGCCAGCTCACCGGGGACGGACGGCGGGAATGAGCAGTTCTTC

V gene: TRBV6-1
clone size: few
D gene: NA
CDR3 length: 14
J gene: TRBJ2-7
CDR3 protein: CASSRGGRPYEQYF
CDR3 DNA: TGTGCCAGCAGTAGGGGCGGACGCCCCTACGAGCAGTACTTC

V gene: TRBV12-3/TRBV12-4
clone size: many
D gene: NA
CDR3 length: 13
J gene: TRBJ1-5
CDR3 protein: CASSLMDNQPQHF
CDR3 DNA: TGTGCCAGCAGTTTGATGGACAATCAGCCCCAGCATTTT

V gene: TRBV12-3/TRBV12-4
clone size: few
D gene: TRBD1
CDR3 length: 14
J gene: TRBJ2-7
CDR3 protein: CASSQRQGQDEQYF
CDR3 DNA: TGTGCCAGCAGCCAAAGACAGGGCCAAGACGAGCAGTACTTC

V gene: TRBV20-1
clone size: NA
D gene: NA
CDR3 length: 14
J gene: TRBJ1-5
CDR3 protein: CSARLAGSNQPQHF
CDR3 DNA: TGCAGTGCTAGACTGGCGGGGAGCAATCAGCCCCAGCATTTT

V gene: TRBV11-2
clone size: NA
D gene: TRBD1
CDR3 length: 13
J gene: TRBJ2-5
CDR3 protein: CASSSDRVETQYF
CDR3 DNA: TGTGCCAGCAGCTCAGACAGGGTTGAGACCCAGTACTTC

V gene: TRBV28
clone size: few
D gene: TRBD1
CDR3 length: 16
J gene: TRBJ1-2
CDR3 protein: CASSLGWDRGRSGYTF
CDR3 DNA: TGTGCCAGCAGTCTTGGGTGGGACAGGGGAAGGAGTGGCTACACCTTC

V gene: TRBV20-1
clone size: NA
D gene: NA
CDR3 length: 13
J gene: TRBJ2-7
CDR3 protein: CSSSRTRTYEQYF
CDR3 DNA: TGCAGTTCCTCGAGGACAAGGACCTACGAGCAGTACTTC

V gene: TRBV11-2
clone size: few
D gene: NA
CDR3 length: 14
J gene: TRBJ1-3
CDR3 protein: CASSPQVDGNTIYF
CDR3 DNA: TGTGCCAGCAGCCCTCAGGTGGACGGAAACACCATATATTTT

V gene: TRBV5-1
clone size: NA
D gene: TRBD2
CDR3 length: 18
J gene: TRBJ2-5
CDR3 protein: CASSLSVAGSLYQETQYF
CDR3 DNA: TGCGCCAGCAGCTTGAGTGTAGCGGGGAGCCTATACCAAGAGACCCAGTACTTC

V gene: TRBV5-1
clone size: NA
D gene: TRBD1
CDR3 length: 19
J gene: TRBJ2-1
CDR3 protein: CASSLAPAETGPFSGGQFF
CDR3 DNA: TGCGCCAGCAGCTTGGCCCCGGCCGAGACAGGGCCCTTTTCAGGCGGGCAGTTCTTC

V gene: TRBV15
clone size: many
D gene: NA
CDR3 length: 13
J gene: TRBJ2-1
CDR3 protein: CATSRPLGVEQFF
CDR3 DNA: TGTGCCACCAGCAGGCCCTTGGGGGTCGAGCAGTTCTTC

V gene: TRBV7-9
clone size: NA
D gene: NA
CDR3 length: 15
J gene: TRBJ2-5
CDR3 protein: CASSLRGLGPETQYF
CDR3 DNA: TGTGCCAGCAGCTTAAGGGGTTTGGGTCCTGAGACCCAGTACTTC